This T cell receptor beta chain was sequenced for a study of cytomegalovirus exposure and HLA in healthy donors. Findings and caveats of the study: Analyzed later, most CMV-associated TCR beta chains appeared HLA-restricted. Relative to the approximately 680-donor mean, N-insertions were reportedly fewer in an Asian-associated ancestry cluster in a later analysis. HLA alleles showed associations with fewer than 20,000 TCR beta sequences in a later analysis, at a 0.05 false discovery rate.

Primers included in the PCR were 60 Vbeta and 13 Jbeta primers. Assay used: immunoSEQ multiplex PCR; TCRdb lists only in-frame clones, some missing. This table has around 200,000 clones, roughly 79% appearing once. As regards this clone: Its antigen is not known.

The V gene end was trimmed by 4 bases and the J gene end by 0 bases; junction bases not matched to a gene: 0. There are 13 residues in the CDR3. Germline V gives CDR1 SGHRS, CDR2 YFSETQ. All the people who gave samples were healthy bone marrow donors. The receptor was isolated from a young woman in good health and CMV-seronegative. The sequenced sample was PBMCs. V and J are TRBV5-1 and TRBJ1-2; TRBD1 aligns across 7 bases. The CDR3 loop reads CASSTGANYGYTF. CDR3 DNA sequence: TGCGCCAGCAGCACAGGGGCTAACTATGGCTACACCTTC. The full variable domain, its missing parts supplied by reference TRBV5-1 and TRBJ1-2, is KAGVTQTPRYLIKTRGQQVTLSCSPISGHRSVSWYQQTPGQGLQFLFEYFSETQRNKGNFPGRFSGRQFSNSRSEMNVSTLELGDSALYLCASSTGANYGYTFGSGTRLTVV.